The 23 T cell receptor beta chains below were found in one sample sequenced in a study of T cells in Graves' hyperthyroidism and ophthalmopathy. Using RNA transcripts as the source, TCR beta CDR3 regions were amplified. First-round RT-PCR of the TCR CDR3 relied on the HTBI primer set. From the multiplex PCR reads, TCRdb called clonotypes with MiXCR, one entry per CDR3 protein. Counted here are hundreds of thousands of distinct CDR3 sequences, around 19% occurring once; the ten biggest clones make up approximately 15%. Sequenced material: blood. The receptors shown here come from a woman in her fifties or sixties with Graves' hyperthyroidism that later progressed to Graves' ophthalmopathy.

This clonotype has at least ten counts. The CDR3 DNA is TGTGCCAGCAGCTCCACGGACGTTAGCTCCTACAATGAGCAGTTCTTC. Protein product: CASSSTDVSSYNEQFF. The genes are TRBV7-2 and TRBJ2-1; D not resolved. With 4 bases removed from V and 0 bases from J, the gap between germline ends came to 13 bases. Germline lookup yields CDR1 SGHTA and CDR2 FQGNSA. This CDR3 comprises 16 residues.

A remark on this clonotype: One base away lies a much larger clone, so this may be a sequencing read error. The rearrangement links TRBV3-1 to TRBJ2-1; TRBD2 matches 7 bases. This CDR3 is 19 amino acids long. Per germline, CDR1 LGHDT and CDR2 YNNKEL (reference sequence). This CDR3 is CAGSQDSPVGLAAYNEQFF. The DNA for the CDR3 is TGTGCCGGCAGCCAAGATTCACCCGTCGGGCTAGCGGCCTACAATGAGCAGTTCTTC.

The chain links TRBV6-1 to TRBJ1-2, with D perhaps TRBD1 (6 bases). Trimming cost V 7 bases and J 8 bases, with 29 bases left between them. The CDR3 runs to 17 residues. Germline V lookup: CDR1 MNHNS, CDR2 SASEGT. Written as DNA, the CDR3 is TGTGCCAGCACCCCACCCCCCCCGACTGGGGGCTCATACGGCTACACCTTC. Encoded protein: CASTPPPPTGGSYGYTF.

This clonotype was counted ten times or more. V is TRBV18 and J is TRBJ2-3; unclear D gene. Germline CDR1 KGHSH, CDR2 LQKENI. Trimming took off 1 base at V and 0 bases at J, with 11 bases between the two ends. The length of the CDR3 is 16 residues. The CDR3 loop reads CASSPLLAISTDTQYF. DNA of the CDR3: TGTGCCAGCTCACCACTGTTAGCCATAAGCACAGATACGCAGTATTTT. Full variable domain (remainder filled in from reference TRBV18 and TRBJ2-3): NAGVMQNPRHLVRRRGQEARLRCSPMKGHSHVYWYRQLPEEGLKFMVYLQKENIIDESGMPKERFSAEFPKEGPSILRIQQVVRGDSAAYFCASSPLLAISTDTQYFGPGTRLTVL.

The V call is TRBV19, the J call TRBJ1-5; D is possibly TRBD1 (5 bases). Germline CDR1 and CDR2: LNHDA and SQIVND (reference sequence). The V end was cut by 7 bases, the J end by 6 bases, with 10 bases between. The length of the CDR3 is 12 residues. The CDR3 region has the DNA TGTGCCAGTAACCCGGGGGGTCAGCCCCAGCATTTT. It specifies CASNPGGQPQHF.

This clonotype was observed a few times. A much more abundant neighbour one base away suggests this may be a read error. CDR3: CGANGAGGDTQYF. CDR3 nucleotide sequence: TGCGGTGCGAACGGCGCGGGGGGAGATACGCAGTATTTT. The gene calls are TRBV20-1 and TRBJ2-3; TRBD2 matches 8 bases. The CDR3 contains 13 residues. Germline assignment: CDR1 DFQATT and CDR2 SNEGSKA (reference sequence).

The chain employs TRBV3-1 and TRBJ2-5; D tentatively reads TRBD1 or TRBD2 (6 bases each). The CDR3 is 15 amino acids. Deletions cut 1 base from V and 5 bases from J, with 14 bases between. The V gene's germline CDR1 is LGHDT and CDR2 YNNKEL (reference sequence). This CDR3 is CASSQAGGGAETQYF. The CDR3 DNA sequence: TGTGCCAGCAGCCAAGCCGGAGGGGGTGCGGAGACCCAGTACTTC.

This clonotype occurred many times. This sequence joins TRBV3-1 and TRBJ1-5; 7 nucleotides line up with TRBD1. After removal of 5 bases from V and 7 bases from J, the junction contained 5 bases not matched to a gene. CDR1 is LGHDT and CDR2 is YNNKEL in the germline V gene (reference sequence). This CDR3 is built from 13 residues. The CDR3 spells CASSTGQEQPQHF. The DNA of the CDR3 is TGTGCCAGCAGCACTGGACAGGAACAGCCCCAGCATTTT. Based on the CDR3 plus reference TRBV3-1 and TRBJ1-5, the full variable domain is DTAVSQTPKYLVTQMGNDKSIKCEQNLGHDTMYWYKQDSKKFLKIMFSYNNKELIINETVPNRFSPKSPDKAHLNLHINSLELGDSAVYFCASSTGQEQPQHFGDGTRLSIL.

A note on this clonotype: The junction shows a germline mismatch at one end, possibly a read error. V and J are TRBV19 and TRBJ1-5, with D possibly being TRBD1 (6 bases). Per the germline V gene, CDR1 is LNHDA and CDR2 is SQIVND (reference sequence). This CDR3 is built from 15 residues. The CDR3 sequence is CASNPVRDNYQPQHF. Written as DNA, the CDR3 is TGTGCCAGTAACCCCGTCCGGGACAACTATCAGCCACAGCATTTT.

This clonotype was observed a handful of times. The CDR3: CSASTANTGELFF. The CDR3 DNA follows: TGCAGTGCTAGCACTGCGAACACCGGGGAGCTGTTTTTT. The V call is TRBV20-1, the J call TRBJ2-2; D not certain. The CDR3 is 13 residues long. Germline lookup yields CDR1 DFQATT and CDR2 SNEGSKA (reference sequence). Trimming took off 3 bases at V and 0 bases at J, with 5 bases between the two ends.

The chain employs TRBV12-3 or TRBV12-4 and TRBJ1-5; D is unresolved. This CDR3 is 11 amino acids long. Trimming shortened V by 5 bases and J by 9 bases, and 8 bases separated the two germline ends. The CDR3 spells CASSLTGPQHF. The CDR3 DNA reads TGTGCCAGCAGTCTAACGGGGCCCCAGCATTTT.

The genes are TRBV3-1 and TRBJ1-2; TRBD1 might be the D (5 bases). Germline values: CDR1 LGHDT, CDR2 YNNKEL (reference sequence). This CDR3 has 15 residues. Trimming shortened V by 0 bases and J by 3 bases, and 11 bases separated the two germline ends. Here the CDR3 DNA reads TGTGCCAGCAGCCAAGAAGGCAGGGAGGACTATGGCTACACCTTC. This encodes CASSQEGREDYGYTF.

CDR3 amino acids: CASSLAVQGASYEQYF. In DNA form, the CDR3 reads TGTGCCAGCAGCTTAGCGGTACAGGGTGCATCCTACGAGCAGTACTTC. V gene TRBV7-6 combines with J gene TRBJ2-7; D might be TRBD1 (6 bases). Deletions cut 0 bases from V and 1 base from J, with 13 bases between. CDR3 length: 16 amino acids. CDR1 is SGHVS, CDR2 FNYEAQ, per germline. Full variable domain (remainder filled in from reference TRBV7-6 and TRBJ2-7): GAGVSQSPRYKVTKRGQDVALRCDPISGHVSLYWYRQALGQGPEFLTYFNYEAQQDKSGLPNDRFSAERPEGSISTLTIQRTEQRDSAMYRCASSLAVQGASYEQYFGPGTRLTVT.

This clonotype appeared a few times. The chain links TRBV5-6 to TRBJ2-7; 8 positions agree with TRBD1. Germline V gene lookup returns CDR1 SGHDT and CDR2 YYEEEE. The CDR3 is 13 residues long. Losses at the gene ends were 0 bases for V and 6 bases for J; bases not matched to a gene: 2. The CDR3 is CASSLGQGIEQYF. The CDR3 nucleotides are TGTGCCAGCAGCTTGGGACAGGGGATCGAGCAGTACTTC. The whole variable domain, remainder taken from reference TRBV5-6 and TRBJ2-7, is DAGVTQSPTHLIKTRGQQVTLRCSPKSGHDTVSWYQQALGQGPQFIFQYYEEEERQRGNFPDRFSGHQFPNYSSELNVNALLLGDSALYLCASSLGQGIEQYFGPGTRLTVT.

The chain recombines TRBV20-1 with TRBJ2-7, with a tentative D call TRBD1 (6 bases). The CDR3 consists of 16 residues. The V gene's germline CDR1 is DFQATT and CDR2 SNEGSKA (reference sequence). V was trimmed by 0 bases and J by 2 bases, leaving 17 bases between them. As DNA, the CDR3 is TGCAGTGCTAGAGATCTCGCGCGGCAGGGGACCTACGAGCAGTACTTC. Translating it yields CSARDLARQGTYEQYF.

The chain joins TRBV3-1 to TRBJ2-5; tentative D call: TRBD1 (5 bases). CDR1 and CDR2 from the germline V gene are LGHDT and YNNKEL (reference sequence). Trimming cost V 0 bases and J 5 bases, with 16 bases left between them. The CDR3 extends over 16 amino acids. This CDR3 is CASSQERWGTPETQYF. CDR3 in DNA: TGTGCCAGCAGCCAAGAACGATGGGGCACGCCGGAGACCCAGTACTTC.

The chain joins TRBV28 to TRBJ1-1; a possible D gene is TRBD1 (6 bases). Trimming pared 5 bases from V and 8 bases from J, leaving 18 bases between. The CDR3 is made up of 14 amino acids. Per the germline V gene, CDR1 is MDHEN and CDR2 is SYDVKM. The CDR3 here is CASSDNTRTVEAFF. The CDR3 DNA is TGTGCCAGCAGTGATAATACCAGGACAGTCGAAGCTTTCTTT.

Many counts were recorded for this clonotype. The chain couples TRBV7-9 to TRBJ2-2; no clear D gene. Germline CDR1 and CDR2: SEHNR and FQNEAQ (reference sequence). This CDR3 contains 16 residues. V lost 0 bases and J 0 bases, leaving 8 bases between the germline ends. In nucleotides, the CDR3 is TGTGCCAGCAGCTTAGCGGTGACACCGAACACCGGGGAGCTGTTTTTT. Its translation is CASSLAVTPNTGELFF.

The CDR3 region is CASSLAGKKLFF. The CDR3 nucleotides read TGTGCCAGCAGCTTAGCCGGGAAAAAACTGTTTTTT. The genes are TRBV7-9 and TRBJ1-4; D is uncertain. The CDR3 covers 12 residues. Deletions cut 0 bases from V and 9 bases from J, with 5 bases between. In germline, CDR1 is SEHNR, CDR2 FQNEAQ (reference sequence).

The chain joins TRBV19 to TRBJ1-4; 7 bases line up with TRBD1. The CDR3 has 19 residues. V dropped 10 bases and J dropped 0; count of bases not matched to a gene: 20. Germline-derived CDR1 and CDR2 are LNHDA and SQIVND (reference sequence). The CDR3 reads CAISDPTGNGGATNEKLFF. The CDR3 nucleotides read TGTGCCATTTCAGATCCGACAGGGAACGGCGGAGCAACTAATGAAAAACTGTTTTTT. Full variable domain (rest looked up from reference TRBV19 and TRBJ1-4): DGGITQSPKYLFRKEGQNVTLSCEQNLNHDAMYWYRQDPGQGLRLIYYSQIVNDFQKGDIAEGYSVSREKKESFPLTVTSAQKNPTAFYLCAISDPTGNGGATNEKLFFGSGTQLSVL.

V and J are TRBV5-5 and TRBJ1-5; D possibly corresponds to TRBD1 (6 bases). Trimming removed 5 bases at V and 0 bases at J, with 12 bases between. Germline V gene sequence: CDR1 SGHKS, CDR2 YYEKEE (reference sequence). This CDR3 has 15 residues. As DNA, the CDR3 is TGTGCCAGCAGTTCAAGGACAGATAGCAATCAGCCCCAGCATTTT. Protein: CASSSRTDSNQPQHF. Looking up the rest from reference TRBV5-5 and TRBJ1-5 gives the full variable domain: DAGVTQSPTHLIKTRGQQVTLRCSPISGHKSVSWYQQVLGQGPQFIFQYYEKEERGRGNFPDRFSARQFPNYSSELNVNALLLGDSALYLCASSSRTDSNQPQHFGDGTRLSIL.

This clonotype was counted a few times. V gene TRBV29-1 combines with J gene TRBJ2-3; 12 nucleotides agree with TRBD2. CDR1 is SQVTM, CDR2 ANQGSEA, per germline. This CDR3 comprises 15 residues. V was pared by 7 bases and J by 6 bases, with 11 bases of the junction left unmatched. The CDR3 loop reads CSARGLAGTKDTQYF. The CDR3 bases are TGCAGCGCTCGAGGACTAGCGGGGACGAAGGATACGCAGTATTTT.

V and J are TRBV27 and TRBJ1-1, with a tentative D call TRBD1 (5 bases). The germline V gene encodes CDR1 MNHEY and CDR2 SMNVEV (reference sequence). This CDR3 comprises 14 residues. Trimming cost V 2 bases and J 4 bases, with 11 bases left between them. The CDR3 loop is CASSLQGLTTEAFF. The CDR3 DNA reads TGTGCCAGCAGTTTACAGGGATTGACCACTGAAGCTTTCTTT.